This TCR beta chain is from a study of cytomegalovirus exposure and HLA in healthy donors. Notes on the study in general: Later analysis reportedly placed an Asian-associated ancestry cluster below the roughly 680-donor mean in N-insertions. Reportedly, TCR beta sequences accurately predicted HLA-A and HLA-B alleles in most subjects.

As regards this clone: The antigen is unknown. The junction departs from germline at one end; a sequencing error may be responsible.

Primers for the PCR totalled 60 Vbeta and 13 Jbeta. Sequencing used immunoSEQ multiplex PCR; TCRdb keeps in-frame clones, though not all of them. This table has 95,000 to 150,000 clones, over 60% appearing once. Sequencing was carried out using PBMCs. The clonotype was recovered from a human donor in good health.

The CDR3 reads CSSSLEGAGIFPGELFF. The CDR3, as DNA: TGTTCCAGCAGCCTCGAGGGTGCAGGAATATTCCCCGGGGAGCTGTTTTTT. The chain recombines TRBV7-9 with TRBJ2-2; TRBD2 is a possible D gene (5 bases). This CDR3 has 17 amino acids. CDR1 and CDR2 from the germline V gene are SEHNR and FQNEAQ (reference sequence).